This TCR beta chain was sequenced during a study of shared clonotypes between healthy human individuals. Across the whole study: A couple of women and a few men aged 18 to 49 served as donors. Each donor's CD4 naive and CD4 memory cells filled three plates apiece, CD8 naive two, and CD8 memory one. Study-wide results and caveats: Unshared clonotypes carried lower generation probabilities than those common to all four donors.

Germline-derived CDR1 and CDR2 are MNHEY and SVGAGI. Trimming took off 8 bases at V and 0 bases at J, with 4 bases between the two ends. The CDR3 sequence is 11 residues long. Within Nashville, Tennessee resided all donors, each a Caucasian adult. Notes on this clone: Its antigen is unknown.

Only in-frame clones appear in the TCRdb table, and some are missing; sequencing was by immunoSEQ multiplex PCR. The sample consists of millions of clones, more than 85% of them appearing once. The sequence derives from a man younger than 30 in good health. Some clones in this sample may be carry-over from other donors' samples. V gene TRBV6-5 combines with J gene TRBJ1-2; D not resolved. The sequenced material came from naive CD4+ T cells from PBMCs. Subset indicated: CD45RA+ positively selected. The CDR3 here is CASGANYGYTF. CDR3 DNA: TGTGCCAGCGGGGCTAACTATGGCTACACCTTC.